Described below is a single T cell receptor beta chain sequence and its context. Reverse transcription of roughly 0.5 to 1 ug RNA was performed with random hexamers. TCRdb re-analysed the immunoSEQ multiplex PCR reads in MiXCR, keeping a single row per CDR3 protein. The sample lists approximately 120,000 distinct CDR3 sequences; around 94% were seen once. TEMRA cells were FACS-enriched, while CD8+ and CD4+ T cells were negatively isolated. The data were obtained in a study of CD8 T cells in Susac syndrome. Germline lookup yields CDR1 SEHNR and CDR2 FQNEAQ (reference sequence). V was pared by 1 base and J by 6 bases, with 5 bases between. This CDR3 contains 12 residues.

This sequence joins TRBV7-9 and TRBJ2-3; the D is unclear. Sequencing input: CD4+ T cells from PBMCs. The TCR comes from a human donor in good health. The CDR3 loop reads CASSLDRDTQYF. The CDR3 DNA reads TGTGCCAGCAGCTTAGATCGGGATACGCAGTATTTT.